Reported below is one T cell receptor (beta chain). The antigen is not known. As every portion of the isolated RNA was reverse transcribed, the sequencing read expressed TCRB transcripts. The table came from immunoSEQ multiplex PCR; TCRdb's copy has only in-frame clones and leaves some out. In the table there are under 450,000 clones, around 14% of which are singletons. These data are taken from a study of beta chain features in type 1 diabetes. Study-wide results and caveats: Shorter templates may be favored by PCR, equally so in patients and controls.

The sample was naive CD4+ T cells from blood. The receptor was isolated from a man aged 30 to 39 in good health.

CDR3 amino acids: CASSLSGDTEAFF. The CDR3 region has the DNA TGTGCCAGCAGCTTAAGCGGAGATACTGAAGCTTTCTTT. This chain links TRBV7-2 with TRBJ1-1; D ambiguous. The CDR3 totals 13 residues. Trimming took 2 bases from V and 5 from J, leaving 9 bases between them. The germline gives CDR1 SGHTA, CDR2 FQGNSA.